A single sample gave rise to the 7 T cell receptor beta chains below, sequenced in a study of T cell responses to AZD1222 COVID-19 vaccine. Generated by immunoSEQ multiplex PCR, the TCRdb table keeps only in-frame clones and is missing some. The table has fewer than 110,000 clones, around 84% seen once. The specimen was peripheral blood, collected on day 0 of AZD1222 vaccination. The receptors originated from an adult in good health.

This clone was detected only once. The chain couples TRBV10-3 to TRBJ2-7; D might be TRBD2 (5 bases). This CDR3 is 15 amino acids long. V was pared by 7 bases and J by 0 bases, with 16 bases between. Germline V gene data show CDR1 as ENHRY and CDR2 as SYGVKD. CDR3 region: CAITSGSKSSYEQYF. The CDR3 DNA is TGTGCCATCACCTCGGGGTCCAAGAGCTCCTACGAGCAGTACTTC.

The chain employs TRBV7-8 and TRBJ2-7, with no clear D. Trimming cost V 7 bases and J 5 bases, with 18 bases left between them. The CDR3 spans 14 residues. Germline values: CDR1 SGHVS, CDR2 FQNEAQ. As DNA, the CDR3 is TGTGCCAGCAAGGCCGACCTGGCGGAACACGAGCAGTACTTC. Its protein is CASKADLAEHEQYF.

The chain has TRBV4-1 and TRBJ1-1, with TRBD1 matching over 10 bases. Germline V gene lookup returns CDR1 MGHRA and CDR2 YSYEKL. The CDR3 is made up of 16 amino acids. With 0 bases clipped from V and 8 bases from J, the junction kept 9 bases outside the gene matches. The CDR3 spells CASSQEMTGGGWEAFF. The CDR3 region has the DNA TGCGCCAGCAGCCAAGAGATGACAGGGGGCGGTTGGGAAGCTTTCTTT.

The CDR3 DNA is TGTGCCAGCTCACCGGCCCGGGGGGTCGAGCAGTACTTC. Translation gives CASSPARGVEQYF. The gene calls are TRBV18 and TRBJ2-7; TRBD2 matches 7 bases. The CDR3 spans 13 residues. After removal of 3 bases from V and 6 bases from J, the junction contained 5 bases not matched to a gene. CDR1 KGHSH and CDR2 LQKENI come from the germline V gene.

The chain recombines TRBV27 with TRBJ1-1, with 7 bases lining up with TRBD1. Germline V lookup: CDR1 MNHEY, CDR2 SMNVEV (reference sequence). The CDR3 is 14 amino acids. The junction had 8 bases not matched to a gene; V was cut back by 6 bases and J by 4 bases. CDR3 sequence: CASSNQGVATEAFF. In DNA form, the CDR3 reads TGTGCCAGCAGCAATCAGGGGGTGGCCACTGAAGCTTTCTTT.

The J gene is TRBJ2-3, the V gene TRBV7-2; D is perhaps TRBD2 (6 bases). The germline CDR1 and CDR2 sequences are SGHTA and FQGNSA. CDR3 length: 15 amino acids. V dropped 2 bases and J dropped 5 bases, with 14 bases sitting between them. The CDR3 region has the DNA TGTGCCAGCAGCTTAAGTTGGGCGGGAAGAGATACGCAGTATTTT. It specifies CASSLSWAGRDTQYF.

The rearrangement joins TRBV5-1 to TRBJ1-6; TRBD1 matches at 7 bases. CDR3 length: 16 amino acids. Germline CDR1 SGHRS, CDR2 YFSETQ. V shed 4 bases, J shed 9 bases, and the junction held 13 bases outside the gene matches. The CDR3 is CASSRSPGTDPSPLHF. CDR3 sequence (DNA): TGCGCCAGCAGCAGGTCCCCTGGGACAGACCCTTCACCCCTCCACTTT.